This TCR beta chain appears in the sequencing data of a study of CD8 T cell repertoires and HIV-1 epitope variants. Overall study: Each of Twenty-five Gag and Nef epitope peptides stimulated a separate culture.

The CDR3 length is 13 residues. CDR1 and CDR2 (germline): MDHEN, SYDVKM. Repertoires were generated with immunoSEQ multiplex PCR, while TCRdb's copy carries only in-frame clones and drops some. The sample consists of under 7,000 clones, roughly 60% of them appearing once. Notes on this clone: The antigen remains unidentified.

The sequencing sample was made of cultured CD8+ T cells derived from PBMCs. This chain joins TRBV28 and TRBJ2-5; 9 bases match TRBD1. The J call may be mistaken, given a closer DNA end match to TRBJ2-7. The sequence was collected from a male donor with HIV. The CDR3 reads CASSRDRVNEQYF. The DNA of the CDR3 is TGTGCCAGCAGCCGGGACAGGGTAAACGAGCAGTACTTC.